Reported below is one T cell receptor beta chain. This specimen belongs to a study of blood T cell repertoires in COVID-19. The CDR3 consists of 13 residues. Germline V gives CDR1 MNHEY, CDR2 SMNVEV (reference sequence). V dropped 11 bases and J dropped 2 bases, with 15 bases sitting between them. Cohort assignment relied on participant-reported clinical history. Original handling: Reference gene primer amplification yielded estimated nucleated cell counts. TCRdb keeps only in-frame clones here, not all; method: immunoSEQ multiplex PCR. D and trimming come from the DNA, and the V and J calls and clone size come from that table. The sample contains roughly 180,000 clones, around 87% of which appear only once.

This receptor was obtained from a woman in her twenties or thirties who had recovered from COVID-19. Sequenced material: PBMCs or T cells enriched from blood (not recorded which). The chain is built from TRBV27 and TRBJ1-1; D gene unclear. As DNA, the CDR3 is TGTGCCTCTGGAGACCTAATTAACACTGAAGCTTTCTTT. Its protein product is CASGDLINTEAFF.